The text below deals with one T cell receptor beta chain. What it binds is unknown. This sample is drawn from a study of CD8 T cells in ankylosing spondylitis. Regarding the study as a whole: Ankylosing spondylitis blood appeared to be characterized by a TCR beta motif of about 8 highly homologous variants. Disease-linked clones displayed a CD8+ phenotype and appeared relatively rarely in peripheral blood. Previously reported in reactive arthritis synovial fluid and blood were some of the motif variants. Researchers reportedly found disease-linked clones significantly enriched in matched ankylosing spondylitis synovial fluid.

The length of the CDR3 is 17 residues. CDR1 and CDR2 from the germline V gene are ENHRY and SYGVKD. Libraries of TCR beta came from quantitative 5'-RACE with molecular barcodes. TCRdb analysed the 5' RACE reads with MiXCR anew, one entry per CDR3 protein. The repertoire consists of about 840,000 distinct CDR3 sequences, with about 10% occurring once and the leading ten covering 0.51%. The chain employs TRBV10-3 and TRBJ2-1; 13 bases fit TRBD2. The receptor was derived from a male donor with ankylosing spondylitis. Sequenced input: blood, either unsorted or a sorted T cell fraction (not recorded which). The CDR3 DNA reads TGTGTTCCGAGAAGACTAGCGGGGGGAAGAGTCCACAATGAGCAGTTCTTC. Residues: CVPRRLAGGRVHNEQFF.